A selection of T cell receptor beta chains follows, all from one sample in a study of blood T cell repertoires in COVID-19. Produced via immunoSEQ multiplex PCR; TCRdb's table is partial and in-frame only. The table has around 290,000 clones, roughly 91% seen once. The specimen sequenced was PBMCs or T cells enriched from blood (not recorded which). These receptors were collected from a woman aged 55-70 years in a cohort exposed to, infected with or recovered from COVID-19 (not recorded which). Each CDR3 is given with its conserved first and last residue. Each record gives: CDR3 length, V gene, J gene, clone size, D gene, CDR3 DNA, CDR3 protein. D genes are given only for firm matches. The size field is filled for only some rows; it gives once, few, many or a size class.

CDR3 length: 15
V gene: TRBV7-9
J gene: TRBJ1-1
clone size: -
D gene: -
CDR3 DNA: TGTGCCAGCAGCTCCCACAGGGTGACGAACACTGAAGCTTTCTTT
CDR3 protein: CASSSHRVTNTEAFF

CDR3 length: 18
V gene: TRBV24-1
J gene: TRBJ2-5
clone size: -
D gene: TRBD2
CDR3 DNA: TGTGCCACCAGTGATAGAGGGACTAGCGGGAGGGCAAGAGAGACCCAGTACTTC
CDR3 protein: CATSDRGTSGRARETQYF

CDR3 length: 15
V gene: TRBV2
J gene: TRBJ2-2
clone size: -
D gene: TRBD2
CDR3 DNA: TGTGCCAGCACTCGACTAGCGGGAGGAGTCGGGGAGCTGTTTTTT
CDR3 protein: CASTRLAGGVGELFF

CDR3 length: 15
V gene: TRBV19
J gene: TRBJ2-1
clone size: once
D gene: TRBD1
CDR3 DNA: TGTGCCAGTAGTCGCATAGGACAGGGACACAATGAGCAGTTCTTC
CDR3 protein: CASSRIGQGHNEQFF

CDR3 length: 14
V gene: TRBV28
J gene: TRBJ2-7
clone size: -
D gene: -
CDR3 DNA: TGTGCCAGCAGTTGGCAGGGGATGACCTACGAGCAGTACTTC
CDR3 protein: CASSWQGMTYEQYF

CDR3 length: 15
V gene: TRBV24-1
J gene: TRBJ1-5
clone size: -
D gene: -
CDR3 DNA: TGTGCCACCAGTGATTCTAGGAAACCCAATCAGCCCCAGCATTTT
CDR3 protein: CATSDSRKPNQPQHF

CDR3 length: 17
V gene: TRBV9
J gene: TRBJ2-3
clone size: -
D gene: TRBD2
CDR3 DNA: TGTGCCAGCAGCGTAGCCCCCGGGGGGTTTCGCACAGATACGCAGTATTTT
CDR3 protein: CASSVAPGGFRTDTQYF

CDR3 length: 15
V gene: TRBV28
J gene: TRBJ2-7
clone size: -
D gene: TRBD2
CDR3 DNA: TGTGCCAGCAGACGCTCCGGGGAGGGACCCCCGCCGCAGTACTTC
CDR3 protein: CASRRSGEGPPPQYF

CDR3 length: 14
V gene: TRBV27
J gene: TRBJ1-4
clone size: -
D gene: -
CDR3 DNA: TGTGCCAGCAGTTTAGGGCAGGGTAGGGAAAAACTGTTTTTT
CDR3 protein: CASSLGQGREKLFF

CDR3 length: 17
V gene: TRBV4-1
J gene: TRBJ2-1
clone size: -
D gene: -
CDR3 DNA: TGCGCCAGCAGCTCGACGTCCAGGACTACCTCCTACAATGAGCAGTTCTTC
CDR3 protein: CASSSTSRTTSYNEQFF

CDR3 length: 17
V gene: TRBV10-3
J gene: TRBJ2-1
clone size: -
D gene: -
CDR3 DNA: TGTGCCATCAGTAGCATGGGACTCCAGAGCTCCTACAATGAGCAGTTCTTC
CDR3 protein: CAISSMGLQSSYNEQFF

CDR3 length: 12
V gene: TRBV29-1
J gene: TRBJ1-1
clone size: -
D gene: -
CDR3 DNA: TGCAGCGTTGATCAGGGTAACACTGAAGCTTTCTTT
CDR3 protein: CSVDQGNTEAFF

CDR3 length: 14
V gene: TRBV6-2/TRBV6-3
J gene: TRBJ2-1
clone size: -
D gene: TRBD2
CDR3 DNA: TGTGCCAGCAGCGAGACTAGCGTAAACAATGAGCAGTTCTTC
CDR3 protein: CASSETSVNNEQFF

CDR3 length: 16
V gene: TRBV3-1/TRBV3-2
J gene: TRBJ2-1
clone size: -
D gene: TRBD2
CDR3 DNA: TGTGCCAGCAGCCAAGATCGGGGACTAGCGCTCAATGAGCAGTTCTTC
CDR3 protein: CASSQDRGLALNEQFF

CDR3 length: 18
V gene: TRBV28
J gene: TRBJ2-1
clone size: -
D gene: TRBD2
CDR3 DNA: TGTGCCAGCAGCGATTACCCTCGGCGGCTAGCGGGAACCAATGAGCAGTTCTTC
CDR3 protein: CASSDYPRRLAGTNEQFF

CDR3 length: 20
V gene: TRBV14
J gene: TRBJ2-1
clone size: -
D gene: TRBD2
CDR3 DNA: TGTGCCAGCAGTCGACAGAAGGGACTAGCGGGAGATCGGGCCTACAATGAGCAGTTCTTC
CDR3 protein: CASSRQKGLAGDRAYNEQFF

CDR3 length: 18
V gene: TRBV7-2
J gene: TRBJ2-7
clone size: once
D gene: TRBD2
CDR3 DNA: TGTGCCAGCAGCTTAAGGGTAGTGACTAGCGGGCCCTCCTACGAGCAGTACTTC
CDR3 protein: CASSLRVVTSGPSYEQYF

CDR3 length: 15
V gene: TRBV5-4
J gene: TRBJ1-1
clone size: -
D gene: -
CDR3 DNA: TGTGCCAGCAGCTTCTTCAGGGCTAGGAGCGCTGAAGCTTTCTTT
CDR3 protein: CASSFFRARSAEAFF

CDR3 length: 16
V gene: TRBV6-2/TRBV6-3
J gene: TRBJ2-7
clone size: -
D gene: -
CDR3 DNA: TGTGCCAGCAGTTACTCACAGGAAATTGGAGTAATCGAGCAGTACTTC
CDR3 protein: CASSYSQEIGVIEQYF

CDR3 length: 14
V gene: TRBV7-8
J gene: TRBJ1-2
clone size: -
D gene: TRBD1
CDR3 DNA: TGTGCCAGCAGCTTATGGGGACAGGGAAGCGGCTACACCTTC
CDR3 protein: CASSLWGQGSGYTF

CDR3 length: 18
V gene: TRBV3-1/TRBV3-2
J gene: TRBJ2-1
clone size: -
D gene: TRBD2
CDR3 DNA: TGTGCCAGCAGCCAGGAAAGATCGCGGACTAGCGGGAATAATGAGCAGTTCTTC
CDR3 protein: CASSQERSRTSGNNEQFF

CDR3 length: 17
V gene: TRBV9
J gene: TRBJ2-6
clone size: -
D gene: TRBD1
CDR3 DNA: TGTGCCAGCAGCACCGGGACAGGGTTCTCTGGGGCCAACGTCCTGACTTTC
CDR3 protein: CASSTGTGFSGANVLTF

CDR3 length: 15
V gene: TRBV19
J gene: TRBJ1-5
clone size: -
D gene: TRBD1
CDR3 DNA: TGTGCCAGTAGCTTGGGACAGGGGGACAATCAGCCCCAGCATTTT
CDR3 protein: CASSLGQGDNQPQHF

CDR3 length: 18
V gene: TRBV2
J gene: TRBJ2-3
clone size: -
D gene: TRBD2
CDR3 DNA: TGTGCCAGCAGCGCTCCATTTACTAGCGGGAGTACAGGAGATACGCAGTATTTT
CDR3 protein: CASSAPFTSGSTGDTQYF

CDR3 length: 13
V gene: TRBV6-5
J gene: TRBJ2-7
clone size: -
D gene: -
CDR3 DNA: TGTGCCAGCGGTCCGGGGAGCTCCTACGAGCAGTACTTC
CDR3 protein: CASGPGSSYEQYF

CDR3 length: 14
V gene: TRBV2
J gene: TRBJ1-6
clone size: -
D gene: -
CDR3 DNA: TGTGCCAGCAGGGAGGACAGTTATAATTCACCCCTCCACTTT
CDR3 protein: CASREDSYNSPLHF

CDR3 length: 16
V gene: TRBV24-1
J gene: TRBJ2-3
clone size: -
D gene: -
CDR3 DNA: TGTGCCACCAGTGATTTCGGGGGAACTAGCACAGATACGCAGTATTTT
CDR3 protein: CATSDFGGTSTDTQYF

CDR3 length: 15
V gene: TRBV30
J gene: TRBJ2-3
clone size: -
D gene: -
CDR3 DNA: TGTGCCTGGAGTGTAACAGGGATCAGCACAGATACGCAGTATTTT
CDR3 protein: CAWSVTGISTDTQYF

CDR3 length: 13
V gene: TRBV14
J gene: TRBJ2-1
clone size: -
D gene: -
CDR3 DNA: TGTGCCAGCGCTTGGGGGGCCTACAATGAGCAGTTCTTC
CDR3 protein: CASAWGAYNEQFF

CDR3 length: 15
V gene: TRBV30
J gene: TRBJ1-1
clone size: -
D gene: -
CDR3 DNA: TGTGCCTGTCCCTCCGCGAAAGGGAGGAACACTGAAGCTTTCTTT
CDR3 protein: CACPSAKGRNTEAFF

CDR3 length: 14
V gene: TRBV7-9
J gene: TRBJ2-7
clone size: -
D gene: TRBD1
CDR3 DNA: TGTGCCAGCAGCCGGGAAGGACAGGGGAGCGAGCAGTACTTC
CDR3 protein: CASSREGQGSEQYF

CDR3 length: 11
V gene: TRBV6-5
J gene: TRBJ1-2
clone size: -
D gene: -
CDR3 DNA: TGTGCCAGCACTGGGGGGGTCGGCTACACCTTC
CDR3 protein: CASTGGVGYTF

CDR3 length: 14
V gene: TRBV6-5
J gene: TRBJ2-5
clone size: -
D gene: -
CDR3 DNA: TGTGCCAGCAGTTTAGACCGGGACACTCGGGCCCAGTACTTC
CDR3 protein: CASSLDRDTRAQYF

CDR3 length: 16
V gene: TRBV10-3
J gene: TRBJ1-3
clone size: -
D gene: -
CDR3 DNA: TGTGCCATCAGGGACCCCCGACAGGCCTCTGGAAACACCATATATTTT
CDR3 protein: CAIRDPRQASGNTIYF

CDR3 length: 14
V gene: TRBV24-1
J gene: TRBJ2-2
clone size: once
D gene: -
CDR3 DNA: TGTGCCACCAGTGATTGGTCCCTGGGCAGGGAGCTGTTTTTT
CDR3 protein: CATSDWSLGRELFF

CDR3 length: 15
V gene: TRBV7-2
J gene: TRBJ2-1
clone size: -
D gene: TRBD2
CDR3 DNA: TGTGCCAGCAGCCGGACTAGCGGGAGAAACAATGAGCAGTTCTTC
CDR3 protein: CASSRTSGRNNEQFF

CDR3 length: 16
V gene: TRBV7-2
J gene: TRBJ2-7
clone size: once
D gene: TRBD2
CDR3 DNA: TGTGCCAGCAGCTTAGGGACTAGCGGGAGCAGGGACGAGCAGTACTTC
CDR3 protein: CASSLGTSGSRDEQYF

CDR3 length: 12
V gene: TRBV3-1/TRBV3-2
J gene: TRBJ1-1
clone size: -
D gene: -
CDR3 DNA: TGTGCCAGCGGAGGGAGGAACACTGAAGCTTTCTTT
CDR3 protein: CASGGRNTEAFF

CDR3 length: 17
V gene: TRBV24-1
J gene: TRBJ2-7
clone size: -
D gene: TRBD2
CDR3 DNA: TGTGCCACCAGTGATTTGACTCCGGGACTAGAGAACTACGAGCAGTACTTC
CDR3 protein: CATSDLTPGLENYEQYF

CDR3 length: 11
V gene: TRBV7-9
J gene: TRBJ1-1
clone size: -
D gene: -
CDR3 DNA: TGTGCCAGCAGCTTAGGGCCAGGGGCTTTCTTT
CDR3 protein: CASSLGPGAFF

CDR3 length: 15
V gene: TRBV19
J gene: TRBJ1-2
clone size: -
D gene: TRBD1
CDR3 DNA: TGTGCCAGTAGTATAAAGGGCGCAGGGGGCTATGGCTACACCTTC
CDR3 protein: CASSIKGAGGYGYTF

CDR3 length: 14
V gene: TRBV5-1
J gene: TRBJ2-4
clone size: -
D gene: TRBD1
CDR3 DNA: TGCGCCAGCAGCCTGACAGGGCGCGAGGACATTCAGTACTTC
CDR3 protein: CASSLTGREDIQYF

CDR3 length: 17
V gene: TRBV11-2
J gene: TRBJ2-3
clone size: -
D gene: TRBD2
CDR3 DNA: TGTGCCAGCAGCTTGGGGACGAGGCTAGCGGGTGGAGATACGCAGTATTTT
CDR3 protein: CASSLGTRLAGGDTQYF

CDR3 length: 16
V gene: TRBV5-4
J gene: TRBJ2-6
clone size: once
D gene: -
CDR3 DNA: TGTGCCAGCAGCCTCAGACAGTCCTCTGGGGCCAACGTCCTGACTTTC
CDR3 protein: CASSLRQSSGANVLTF

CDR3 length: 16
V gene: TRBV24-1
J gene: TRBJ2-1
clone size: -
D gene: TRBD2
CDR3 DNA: TGTGCCACTTCTACATCGCGAGCGGGAGAATACAATGAGCAGTTCTTC
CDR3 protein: CATSTSRAGEYNEQFF

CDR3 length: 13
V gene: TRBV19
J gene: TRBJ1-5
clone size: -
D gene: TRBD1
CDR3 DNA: TGTGCCAGTGGGACAGCTGGCAATCAGCCCCAGCATTTT
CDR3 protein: CASGTAGNQPQHF

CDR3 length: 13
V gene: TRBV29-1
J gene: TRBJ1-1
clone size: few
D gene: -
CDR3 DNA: TGCAGCGTAGTGAGGGCTCTGGTCACTGAAGCTTTCTTT
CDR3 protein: CSVVRALVTEAFF

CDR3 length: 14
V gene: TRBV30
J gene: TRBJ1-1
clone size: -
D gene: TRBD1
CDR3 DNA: TGTGCCTGGGGGACAGGAGCCTTGAACACTGAAGCTTTCTTT
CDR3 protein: CAWGTGALNTEAFF

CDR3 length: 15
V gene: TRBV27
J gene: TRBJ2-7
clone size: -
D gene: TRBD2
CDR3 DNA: TGTGCCAGCAGTTTATATTCTAGCGGGAACTACGAGCAGTACTTC
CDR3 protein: CASSLYSSGNYEQYF

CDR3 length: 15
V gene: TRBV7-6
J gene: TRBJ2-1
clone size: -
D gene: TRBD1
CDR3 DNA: TGTGCCAGCAGCACCCAACAGGGGGCCTACAATGAGCAGTTCTTC
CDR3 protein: CASSTQQGAYNEQFF